Listed below are T cell receptor beta chains from one sample, sequenced in a study of T cell changes during pregnancy in multiple sclerosis. Data came from immunoSEQ multiplex PCR; TCRdb stores just in-frame clones and leaves some out. The table has under 80,000 clones, roughly 92% seen once. Sequences were derived from peripheral blood, sampled before pregnancy. Receptor source: a female donor with multiple sclerosis, enrolled in a pregnancy study. Both conserved end residues are part of each CDR3. D genes are given only for firm matches. A clone size is listed for some rows: how often the clone was seen (once, few, many), or a class if it is expanded.

clone size,J gene,D gene,V gene,CDR3 protein,CDR3 DNA
.,TRBJ1-2,.,TRBV20-1,CSAGGDYGYTF,TGCAGTGCCGGCGGAGACTATGGCTACACCTTC
.,TRBJ2-7,TRBD2,TRBV7-2,CASSPLGLAGNYEQYF,TGTGCCAGCAGCCCTCTGGGGCTAGCGGGAAACTACGAGCAGTACTTC
.,TRBJ2-2,.,TRBV11-1,CASKREIGELFF,TGTGCCAGTAAAAGGGAGATCGGGGAGCTGTTTTTT
.,TRBJ2-1,TRBD2,TRBV5-8,CASSTGGWDEQFF,TGTGCCAGCAGCACGGGGGGATGGGATGAGCAGTTCTTC
.,TRBJ2-6,.,TRBV28,CASSFSDSSGANVLTF,TGTGCCAGCAGTTTCTCTGACAGCTCTGGGGCCAACGTCCTGACTTTC
once,TRBJ1-2,.,TRBV7-8,CASSLVEFNYGYTF,TGTGCCAGCAGCTTAGTAGAGTTTAACTATGGCTACACCTTC
once,TRBJ1-1,TRBD1,TRBV7-9,CASSLGGQGADEAFF,TGTGCCAGCAGCTTAGGGGGACAGGGGGCAGACGAAGCTTTCTTT
.,TRBJ1-4,.,TRBV2,CASSGNRATNEKLFF,TGTGCCAGCAGCGGTAACAGGGCAACTAATGAAAAACTGTTTTTT
once,TRBJ1-4,.,TRBV18,CASSRFGQPDPRYEKLFF,TGTGCCAGCTCACGATTCGGACAGCCAGATCCAAGATATGAAAAACTGTTTTTT
once,TRBJ1-5,.,TRBV19,CASSIGQGRLNQPQHF,TGTGCCAGTAGTATAGGTCAGGGGCGACTAAATCAGCCCCAGCATTTT
.,TRBJ2-1,.,TRBV20-1,CSAIPYNEQFF,TGCAGTGCTATTCCGTACAATGAGCAGTTCTTC
.,TRBJ1-2,.,TRBV5-3,CARSFGGRSYGYTF,TGTGCCAGAAGCTTCGGGGGGCGCAGCTATGGCTACACCTTC
.,TRBJ2-3,.,TRBV6-5,CASSYGSGTDTQYF,TGTGCCAGCAGTTACGGGTCGGGTACAGATACGCAGTATTTT
.,TRBJ2-2,.,TRBV27,CASSQTEMTGELFF,TGTGCCAGCAGTCAGACAGAGATGACCGGGGAGCTGTTTTTT
once,TRBJ2-1,TRBD2,TRBV4-2,CASSQGTSGNNEQFF,TGTGCCAGCAGCCAAGGGACTAGCGGAAACAATGAGCAGTTCTTC
.,TRBJ2-7,TRBD2,TRBV5-4,CASSFWGLGSYEQYF,TGTGCCAGCAGCTTTTGGGGACTAGGGTCCTACGAGCAGTACTTC
.,TRBJ2-1,TRBD2,TRBV9,CASSASLAGNNEQFF,TGTGCCAGCAGCGCTTCTTTAGCGGGTAACAATGAGCAGTTCTTC
.,TRBJ2-3,.,TRBV4-2,CASSQVGSGATDTQYF,TGTGCCAGCAGCCAAGTCGGCAGCGGAGCCACAGATACGCAGTATTTT
.,TRBJ1-5,.,TRBV4-2,CASSQGGRGSNQPQHF,TGTGCCAGCAGCCAAGGAGGCAGGGGAAGCAATCAGCCCCAGCATTTT
.,TRBJ1-4,.,TRBV19,CASSEGPGREKLFF,TGTGCCAGTAGCGAGGGGCCCGGGAGGGAAAAACTGTTTTTT
.,TRBJ2-3,.,TRBV11-2,CASSLYTDTQYF,TGTGCCAGCAGCTTATACACAGATACGCAGTATTTT
.,TRBJ2-3,.,TRBV5-4,CASGGGLGSTDTQYF,TGTGCCAGCGGGGGGGGCCTAGGTAGCACAGATACGCAGTATTTT
.,TRBJ1-5,TRBD1,TRBV19,CASRPRGQGVNQPQHF,TGTGCCAGTAGGCCAAGGGGACAGGGAGTGAATCAGCCCCAGCATTTT
.,TRBJ2-1,TRBD2,TRBV5-6,CASSPQGPGGSEQFF,TGTGCCAGCAGCCCGCAGGGCCCGGGAGGTAGTGAGCAGTTCTTC
few,TRBJ1-1,.,TRBV5-1,CASSLNHEMNTEAFF,TGCGCCAGCAGCTTGAACCACGAGATGAACACTGAAGCTTTCTTT
.,TRBJ1-2,.,TRBV21-1,CASSNPSGYGYTF,TGTGCCAGCAGCAATCCTAGTGGCTATGGCTACACCTTC
.,TRBJ2-3,TRBD1,TRBV5-8,CASSPRRGQVDTQYF,TGTGCCAGCAGTCCACGCAGGGGGCAGGTAGATACGCAGTATTTT
.,TRBJ1-5,.,TRBV4-1,CASSQTENQPQHF,TGCGCCAGCAGCCAAACAGAAAATCAGCCCCAGCATTTT
.,TRBJ2-1,TRBD2,TRBV15,CATSRVLAAGVNEQFF,TGTGCCACCAGCAGAGTTCTAGCGGCCGGGGTGAATGAGCAGTTCTTC
.,TRBJ2-2,TRBD2,TRBV7-9,CASERERIPGELFF,TGTGCCAGCGAGCGGGAGAGGATCCCCGGGGAGCTGTTTTTT
.,TRBJ1-2,.,TRBV5-6,CASRLQGYGYTF,TGTGCCAGCAGGCTACAGGGCTATGGCTACACCTTC
.,TRBJ2-7,TRBD2,TRBV7-2,CASSPREVRYEQYF,TGTGCCAGCAGCCCGCGGGAGGTTCGGTACGAGCAGTACTTC
once,TRBJ2-2,TRBD1,TRBV19,CASYQSGTGNTGELFF,TGTGCCAGCTACCAATCCGGGACAGGGAACACCGGGGAGCTGTTTTTT
.,TRBJ2-7,TRBD2,TRBV6-4,CASSESSGSNEQYF,TGTGCCAGCAGTGAATCTAGCGGGAGTAACGAGCAGTACTTC
.,TRBJ1-5,.,TRBV28,CASSFRGPQPQHF,TGTGCCAGCAGTTTCAGGGGTCCTCAGCCCCAGCATTTT
.,TRBJ2-1,TRBD1,TRBV15,CATSRTSGTVNEQFF,TGTGCCACCAGCAGAACTTCCGGGACAGTGAATGAGCAGTTCTTC
.,TRBJ2-5,.,TRBV18,CASSQTLQETQYF,TGTGCCAGCTCCCAGACTCTCCAAGAGACCCAGTACTTC
.,TRBJ2-7,TRBD1,TRBV7-2,CASSWDRAYEQYF,TGTGCCAGCAGCTGGGACAGGGCCTACGAGCAGTACTTC
.,TRBJ1-3,.,TRBV5-6,CASSLAGVVSGNTIYF,TGTGCCAGCAGCTTGGCCGGGGTCGTCTCTGGAAACACCATATATTTT
.,TRBJ2-7,.,TRBV6-1,CASVGSGLSYEQYF,TGTGCCAGCGTCGGGAGCGGCCTCTCCTACGAGCAGTACTTC
.,TRBJ2-7,TRBD1,TRBV11-2,CASSLGLFQGAREQYF,TGTGCCAGCAGCTTAGGTTTATTTCAGGGGGCGAGGGAGCAGTACTTC
.,TRBJ2-1,TRBD2,TRBV11-3,CASSLVVGRIF,TGTGCCAGCAGCTTAGTGGTCGGGAGGATCTTC
.,TRBJ1-5,.,TRBV19,CASSDYYYSNQPQHF,TGTGCCAGTAGTGACTACTATTATAGCAATCAGCCCCAGCATTTT
.,TRBJ2-1,.,TRBV2,CASTPGAGYSYNEQFF,TGTGCCAGCACCCCCGGGGCGGGATACTCCTACAATGAGCAGTTCTTC
.,TRBJ2-3,.,TRBV10-3,CAISEGAWSGTDTQYF,TGTGCCATCAGTGAGGGAGCCTGGAGTGGGACAGATACGCAGTATTTT
.,TRBJ2-7,TRBD2,TRBV7-9,CASSPPPLAGVSYEQYF,TGTGCCAGCAGCCCGCCCCCCCTAGCGGGAGTCTCCTACGAGCAGTACTTC
.,TRBJ2-1,.,TRBV21-1,CASSTPSEVGQFF,TGTGCCAGCAGCACCCCTAGCGAGGTTGGGCAGTTCTTC
.,TRBJ2-1,TRBD2,TRBV9,CASSVGLAGEPYNEQFF,TGTGCCAGCAGCGTAGGATTAGCGGGAGAACCCTACAATGAGCAGTTCTTC
.,TRBJ2-1,.,TRBV28,CASSYTGADNEQFF,TGTGCCAGCAGTTATACGGGAGCGGACAATGAGCAGTTCTTC
.,TRBJ1-1,.,TRBV7-9,CASSAEQGSEAFF,TGTGCCAGCAGCGCGGAACAGGGTTCTGAAGCTTTCTTT
.,TRBJ1-2,.,TRBV5-4,CASSTRDGNYGYTF,TGTGCCAGCAGCACGCGGGACGGGAACTATGGCTACACCTTC
.,TRBJ2-3,.,TRBV5-6,CASSLGSTDTQYF,TGTGCCAGCAGCTTGGGTTCAACAGATACGCAGTATTTT
.,TRBJ2-1,TRBD2,TRBV28,CASSFLLLSGRAYNEQFF,TGTGCCAGCAGTTTTTTGCTCTTAAGCGGGAGGGCCTACAATGAGCAGTTCTTC